The rows below give T cell receptor beta chains drawn from one sample of a study of OX40 agonist ivuxolimab in advanced cancers. Produced via immunoSEQ multiplex PCR; TCRdb's table is partial and in-frame only. The table shows about 40,000 clones, with 85% to 90% occurring only once. The starting material was CD4+ or CD8+ T cells sorted from blood, obtained in a trial of the OX40 agonist ivuxolimab. These receptor sequences come from an adult with an advanced solid tumor such as melanoma, head and neck, liver or kidney cancer. The CDR3 runs from the conserved cysteine through the conserved F or W. D genes are given only for firm matches. Clone size, where shown, is once, few, many, or a class for clones that have expanded.

d_gene	v_gene	abundance	j_gene	CDR3nt	CDR3aa
NA	TRBV6-5	few	TRBJ2-7	TGTGCCAGCGGTGGCGCCAACTCCTACGAGCAGTACTTC	CASGGANSYEQYF
TRBD1	TRBV28	once	TRBJ1-5	TGTGCCAGCAGTCGGGGACAGGGGTGGGATCAGCCCCAGCATTTT	CASSRGQGWDQPQHF
TRBD1	TRBV19	NA	TRBJ1-5	TGTGCCAGTAGTAAGGACAGGGATTTCAATCAGCCCCAGCATTTT	CASSKDRDFNQPQHF
NA	TRBV7-6	NA	TRBJ1-1	TGTGCCAGCAGCTTAAGAAATGAAGCCCAAGCTTTCTTT	CASSLRNEAQAFF
TRBD1	TRBV18	NA	TRBJ1-6	TGTGCCAGCTCACCGAGGTCGACAGGGACAGATTCACCCCTCCACTTT	CASSPRSTGTDSPLHF
TRBD2	TRBV5-1	once	TRBJ2-3	TGCGCCAGCAGCCCCGGACTAGCGGGCACAGATACGCAGTATTTT	CASSPGLAGTDTQYF
NA	TRBV28	NA	TRBJ1-2	TGTGCCAGCAGCCCCCCCCCGGGCGAGGGAGGCTACACCTTC	CASSPPPGEGGYTF
TRBD1	TRBV7-9	NA	TRBJ2-2	TGTGCCAGCAGTCCCGACAGGGGGGGCACCGGGGAGCTGTTTTTT	CASSPDRGGTGELFF
NA	TRBV7-9	NA	TRBJ2-3	TGTGCCAGCAGCTTAGCCATTGCGGGGTCGGGGCATACGCAGTATTTT	CASSLAIAGSGHTQYF
NA	TRBV14	NA	TRBJ2-3	TGTGCCAGCAGCCAACAAAAAGATACGCAGTATTTT	CASSQQKDTQYF
NA	TRBV6-5	once	TRBJ2-1	TGTGCCAGCACCTACTCGGGGACCAATGAGCAGTTCTTC	CASTYSGTNEQFF
NA	TRBV15	NA	TRBJ2-7	TGTGCCACCAGCAGAGGTCACGATGGGACCTCCTACGAGCAGTACTTC	CATSRGHDGTSYEQYF
NA	TRBV19	NA	TRBJ1-5	TGTGCCAGTAGTCGCACAGGGTCTCAGCCCCAGCATTTT	CASSRTGSQPQHF
NA	TRBV11-2	NA	TRBJ1-4	TGTGCCAGCAGCGAACCTACCGGGGTGGGAAAACTGTTTTTT	CASSEPTGVGKLFF
TRBD2	TRBV7-9	NA	TRBJ2-2	TGTGCCAGCGGGGAGCGGGGGGGCACCGGGGAGCTGTTTTTT	CASGERGGTGELFF